These 26 T cell receptor beta chains originate from one sample sequenced in a study of blood T cell repertoires in COVID-19. Profiled with immunoSEQ multiplex PCR; TCRdb holds only in-frame clones, not every one. Of just under 350,000 clones in the sample, about 90% are singletons; the top ten hold about 7.3%. Sequencing was done on a sample of peripheral blood. The receptors shown here come from a woman aged 70-85 years with COVID-19, enrolled during active disease.

This chain connects TRBV7-9 to TRBJ1-5, with 8 bases matching TRBD1. Germline loops: CDR1 SEHNR, CDR2 FQNEAQ (reference sequence). CDR3 length: 16 amino acids. V lost 1 base, J lost 4 bases, and 6 bases stayed unmatched. CDR3 protein: CASSLVGTGGNQPQHF. The DNA of the CDR3 is TGTGCCAGCAGCTTAGTGGGGACAGGTGGTAATCAGCCCCAGCATTTT. Based on the CDR3 plus reference TRBV7-9 and TRBJ1-5, the full variable domain is DTGVSQNPRHKITKRGQNVTFRCDPISEHNRLYWYRQTLGQGPEFLTYFQNEAQLEKSRLLSDRFSAERPKGSFSTLEIQRTEQGDSAMYLCASSLVGTGGNQPQHFGDGTRLSIL.

The chain employs TRBV29-1 and TRBJ1-2; a possible D gene is TRBD1 (5 bases). Germline V CDR1 and CDR2: SQVTM, ANQGSEA. Trimming took 7 bases from V and 8 from J, leaving 11 bases between them. CDR3 length: 10 residues. In DNA, the CDR3 is TGCAGCGCCCAGGGTGAGGGCTACACCTTC. Protein product: CSAQGEGYTF.

On this clone itself: The sample holds other DNA sequences that translate to the same CDR3. The rearrangement uses TRBV6-6 and TRBJ2-2; 11 bases line up with TRBD1. Germline assignment: CDR1 MNHNY and CDR2 SVGAGI (reference sequence). This CDR3 comprises 15 residues. Trimming removed 0 bases from V and 6 bases from J; junction bases left unmatched: 0. The CDR3 loop is CASSYSGQGAGELFF. The CDR3 DNA is TGTGCCAGCAGTTACTCGGGACAGGGGGCCGGGGAGCTGTTTTTT.

This clone was picked up a small number of times. The chain employs TRBV27 and TRBJ2-1; no clear D gene. CDR1 is MNHEY, CDR2 SMNVEV, per germline (reference sequence). The CDR3 sequence is 15 residues long. V gave up 6 bases and J gave up 0 bases, with 12 bases separating them. CDR3 residues: CASSPLQSSYNEQFF. CDR3 bases: TGTGCCAGCAGCCCCTTACAGAGCTCCTACAATGAGCAGTTCTTC.

The chain links TRBV6-5 to TRBJ2-3; D may be TRBD1 (5 bases). The CDR3 extends over 16 amino acids. Trimming shortened V by 4 bases and J by 0 bases, and 14 bases separated the two germline ends. Germline lookup yields CDR1 MNHEY and CDR2 SVGAGI. CDR3 DNA sequence: TGTGCCAGCAGTTTCACAGGACGGATTAGCACAGATACGCAGTATTTT. It yields the protein CASSFTGRISTDTQYF.

CDR3 region: CAIRPRGLDAETQYF. In nucleotides, the CDR3 is TGTGCCATCAGGCCGAGGGGGCTCGATGCAGAGACCCAGTACTTC. The J gene is TRBJ2-5, the V gene TRBV10-3; TRBD1 aligns across 7 bases. Germline V gene data show CDR1 as ENHRY and CDR2 as SYGVKD. The CDR3 spans 15 residues. V lost 6 bases, J lost 4 bases, and 11 bases stayed unmatched.

V and J are TRBV29-1 and TRBJ2-5, with 12 nucleotides matching TRBD1. Germline lookup yields CDR1 SQVTM and CDR2 ANQGSEA. Trimming cost V 1 base and J 5 bases; bases outside gene matches: 8. The CDR3 spans 16 residues. This chain's CDR3 is CSVEVGTGGARETQYF. In nucleotides, the CDR3 is TGCAGCGTTGAAGTGGGGACAGGGGGCGCGCGGGAGACCCAGTACTTC.

This clone was seen a single time. The chain is built from TRBV2 and TRBJ2-6; D is ambiguous. Between the trimmed V and J ends, which lost 7 bases and 3 bases, there was a span of 4 bases. The CDR3 covers 12 residues. Germline V gene data show CDR1 as SNHLY and CDR2 as FYNNEI. The CDR3 protein is CASKSGANVLTF. The CDR3, as DNA: TGTGCCAGCAAGAGTGGGGCCAACGTCCTGACTTTC. The full variable domain, its missing parts supplied by reference TRBV2 and TRBJ2-6, is EPEVTQTPSHQVTQMGQEVILRCVPISNHLYFYWYRQILGQKVEFLVSFYNNEISEKSEIFDDQFSVERPDGSNFTLKIRSTKLEDSAMYFCASKSGANVLTFGAGSRLTVL.

The V and J genes are TRBV29-1 and TRBJ1-2; D possibly corresponds to TRBD1 (6 bases). Germline V gene sequence: CDR1 SQVTM, CDR2 ANQGSEA. The CDR3 covers 18 residues. Trimming removed 3 bases at V and 0 bases at J, with 23 bases between. As DNA, the CDR3 is TGCAGCGTTGATTGGGGAGTAGACAGGAGAAGCCCTAACTATGGCTACACCTTC. This encodes CSVDWGVDRRSPNYGYTF.

The chain links TRBV14 to TRBJ2-2; 9 positions match TRBD2. CDR1 and CDR2 (germline): SGHDN, FVKESK. V shed 6 bases and J 10 bases; nucleotides not matched to a gene: 12. The length of the CDR3 is 15 residues. This chain's CDR3 is CASSLSGGPWEELFF. CDR3 coding DNA: TGTGCCAGCAGTTTGAGCGGGGGGCCTTGGGAGGAGCTGTTTTTT.

The chain couples TRBV28 to TRBJ1-3; 10 bases are a match to TRBD1. The CDR3 totals 15 residues. Per the germline V gene, CDR1 is MDHEN and CDR2 is SYDVKM. Germline trimming cut 6 bases from V and 2 bases from J; bases unmatched to any gene: 4. DNA of the CDR3: TGTGCCAGCAGAGGCGGGACAGGGGCTGGAAACACCATATATTTT. Protein product: CASRGGTGAGNTIYF.

V and J are TRBV5-4 and TRBJ1-1; no clear D. This CDR3 has 13 residues. The V gene's germline CDR1 is SGHNT and CDR2 YYREEE (reference sequence). V gave up 2 bases and J gave up 1 base, with 6 bases separating them. The CDR3 DNA follows: TGTGCCAGCAGCTTTGGCTGGAACACTGAAGCTTTCTTT. Amino acid sequence: CASSFGWNTEAFF.

This clone turned up a few times. V usage is TRBV2 and J usage is TRBJ1-2; weak D call: TRBD1 (5 bases). The CDR3 is made up of 13 amino acids. Germline V gene data show CDR1 as SNHLY and CDR2 as FYNNEI. V was trimmed by 3 bases and J by 2 bases, leaving 7 bases between them. The CDR3 loop reads CASSEDTNYGYTF. CDR3 nucleotides: TGTGCCAGCAGTGAGGACACCAACTATGGCTACACCTTC.

This clone came up many times. V gene TRBV7-2 combines with J gene TRBJ1-4; 7 bases fit TRBD1. Germline V gene sequence: CDR1 SGHTA, CDR2 FQGNSA. J gave up 8 bases and V 4 bases, and 7 bases lay outside the gene matches. This CDR3 spans 14 amino acids. This CDR3 is CASSSRDSREKLFF. CDR3 in DNA: TGTGCCAGCAGCTCCCGGGACAGTAGAGAAAAACTGTTTTTT.

The rearrangement uses TRBV3-1 (or the pseudogene TRBV3-2) and TRBJ2-5, with D possibly TRBD2 on 6 matching bases. Trimming cost V 8 bases and J 4 bases, with 20 bases left between them. CDR3 length: 15 residues. Per germline, CDR1 LGHDT and CDR2 YNNKEL (reference sequence). The CDR3 sequence is CASQCGIRRVETQYF. DNA of the CDR3: TGTGCCAGCCAATGCGGGATCCGGCGAGTAGAGACCCAGTACTTC.

V is TRBV24-1 and J is TRBJ2-5, with 9 bases identical to TRBD1. V lost 5 bases, J lost 4 bases, and 4 bases stayed unmatched. The CDR3 totals 14 residues. The germline gives CDR1 KGHDR, CDR2 SFDVKD. The DNA of the CDR3 is TGTGCCACCAGTGTTACAGGGGGCGGAGAGACCCAGTACTTC. This sequence encodes CATSVTGGGETQYF.

This clone occurred once. The chain uses TRBV11-2 and TRBJ1-1, with D perhaps matching TRBD1 (5 bases). CDR1 and CDR2 (germline): SGHAT, FQNNGV. Trimming took off 5 bases at V and 4 bases at J, with 14 bases between the two ends. The CDR3 totals 14 residues. The chain's CDR3 is CASSPRGGTTEAFF. CDR3 in DNA: TGTGCCAGCAGCCCGCGTGGGGGGACCACTGAAGCTTTCTTT.

V usage is TRBV5-1 and J usage is TRBJ1-3, with D perhaps TRBD1 (6 bases). Germline CDR1 SGHRS, CDR2 YFSETQ. V dropped 4 bases and J dropped 4 bases, with 18 bases sitting between them. This CDR3 is 16 amino acids long. The CDR3 sequence is CASSDQGNRPGNTIYF. The CDR3 nucleotides are TGCGCCAGCAGCGATCAGGGGAATCGTCCGGGAAACACCATATATTTT.

The chain combines TRBV6-1 with TRBJ1-6; TRBD1 might be the D (5 bases). The CDR3 extends over 16 amino acids. Germline values: CDR1 MNHNS, CDR2 SASEGT. V gave up 1 base and J gave up 7 bases, with 14 bases separating them. The CDR3 DNA reads as TGTGCCAGCAGTGAAGAGCGGGGGACGGGGAATTCACCCCTCCACTTT. Translation: CASSEERGTGNSPLHF.

This clone has only a few counts. The rearrangement joins TRBV11-1 to TRBJ1-4; the D is unclear. The CDR3 covers 13 residues. Looked up from germline, CDR1 is SGHAT and CDR2 is FQDESV (reference sequence). Trimming took off 2 bases at V and 8 bases at J, with 9 bases between the two ends. CDR3: CASSLSKREKLFF. In DNA, the CDR3 is TGTGCCAGCAGCTTAAGTAAGCGAGAAAAACTGTTTTTT.

V usage is TRBV7-8 and J usage is TRBJ1-1; D might be TRBD1 (5 bases). CDR1 SGHVS and CDR2 FQNEAQ come from the germline V gene. The CDR3 sequence is 17 residues long. V lost 1 base to trimming and J lost 0 bases, with 15 bases between them. CDR3 nucleotides: TGTGCCAGCAGCTTAGGGGGGGGACCTTACATGAACACTGAAGCTTTCTTT. Its translation is CASSLGGGPYMNTEAFF.

The chain carries TRBV6-5 and TRBJ2-7; D remains unclear. Per germline, CDR1 MNHEY and CDR2 SVGAGI. The CDR3 contains 12 residues. The V and J ends lost 2 bases and 6 bases respectively, with 8 bases between them. The CDR3 loop is CASSYPLSEQYF. CDR3 DNA: TGTGCCAGCAGTTACCCGCTCAGCGAGCAGTACTTC.

The V and J genes are TRBV10-3 and TRBJ1-1; maybe TRBD1 (6 bases). V lost 6 bases and J lost 3, with 14 bases in between. Germline V gene lookup returns CDR1 ENHRY and CDR2 SYGVKD. The CDR3 length is 14 residues. CDR3 DNA: TGTGCCATCAGGAGCGCCCAGGGGCACACTGAAGCTTTCTTT. Its translation: CAIRSAQGHTEAFF.

The J gene is TRBJ2-2, the V gene TRBV27; 10 bases line up with TRBD1. Germline V gene lookup returns CDR1 MNHEY and CDR2 SMNVEV (reference sequence). Trimming removed 4 bases from V and 7 bases from J; junction bases left unmatched: 6. The CDR3 totals 15 residues. CDR3 in amino acids: CASSSRTGGYGELFF. CDR3 bases: TGTGCCAGCAGTTCAAGGACAGGGGGTTACGGGGAGCTGTTTTTT.

The V and J genes are TRBV7-2 and TRBJ2-2, with 7 bases aligning to TRBD1. Germline V lookup: CDR1 SGHTA, CDR2 FQGNSA. V lost 2 bases, J lost 6 bases, and 0 bases stayed unmatched. There are 13 residues in the CDR3. Here the CDR3 DNA reads TGTGCCAGCAGCTTACAGGGGGCCGGGGAGCTGTTTTTT. As protein: CASSLQGAGELFF. Complete variable domain (other parts from reference TRBV7-2 and TRBJ2-2): GAGVSQSPSNKVTEKGKDVELRCDPISGHTALYWYRQSLGQGLEFLIYFQGNSAPDKSGLPSDRFSAERTGGSVSTLTIQRTQQEDSAVYLCASSLQGAGELFFGEGSRLTVL.

The chain uses TRBV30 and TRBJ1-1; the D gene is possibly TRBD1 (5 bases). The V gene's germline CDR1 is GTSNPN and CDR2 SVGIG (reference sequence). The CDR3 length is 13 residues. V was pared by 2 bases and J by 0 bases, with 7 bases between. CDR3 DNA sequence: TGTGCCTGGAGTTCAGGGATGAACACTGAAGCTTTCTTT. Residues: CAWSSGMNTEAFF.